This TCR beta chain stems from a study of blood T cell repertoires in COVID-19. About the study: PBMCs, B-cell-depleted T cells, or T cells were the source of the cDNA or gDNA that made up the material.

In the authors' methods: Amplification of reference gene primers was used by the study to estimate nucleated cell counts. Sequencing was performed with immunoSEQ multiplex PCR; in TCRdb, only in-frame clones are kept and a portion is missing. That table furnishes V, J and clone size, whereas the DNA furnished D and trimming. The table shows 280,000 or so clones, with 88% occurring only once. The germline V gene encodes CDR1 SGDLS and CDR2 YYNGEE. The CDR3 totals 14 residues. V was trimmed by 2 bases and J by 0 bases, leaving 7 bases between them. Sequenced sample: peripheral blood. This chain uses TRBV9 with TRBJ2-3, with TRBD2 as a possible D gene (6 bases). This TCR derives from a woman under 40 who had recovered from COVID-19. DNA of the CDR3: TGTGCCAGCAGCGTGGAGGGCAGCACAGATACGCAGTATTTT. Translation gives CASSVEGSTDTQYF.